The 4 T cell receptor beta chains presented below share a single source sample, sequenced in a study of molecular identifiers for immune sequencing clone quantification. TCRdb re-called the PCR reads through MiXCR, storing one row per CDR3 protein. The profile shows approximately 630,000 distinct CDR3 sequences, about 25% of them singletons. The material sequenced was naive CD8+ T cells from blood, with Jurkat cell RNA spiked in. Documented subset: FACS-sorted CD8+CD4-CCR7+CD45RA+ naive T cells. The receptors stem from a human donor in good health. Some libraries in this study had Jurkat cell RNA spiked in.

Ten or more counts support this clonotype. The chain employs TRBV5-6 and TRBJ2-5; D is uncertain. Trimming removed 4 bases at V and 4 bases at J, with 8 bases between. CDR3 size: 12 residues. Germline V gene data show CDR1 as SGHDT and CDR2 as YYEEEE. CDR3 loop: CASSPLAETQYF. The DNA for the CDR3 is TGTGCCAGCAGCCCGTTGGCAGAGACCCAGTACTTC.

This clonotype was found a few times. The V gene is TRBV6-6, the J gene TRBJ2-3, with 10 bases identical to TRBD2. CDR1 is MNHNY, CDR2 SVGAGI, per germline (reference sequence). This CDR3 region has 17 residues. V lost 2 bases, J lost 0 bases, and 5 bases stayed unmatched. CDR3 region: CASSYRGGLASTDTQYF. For the CDR3, the DNA is TGTGCCAGCAGTTACCGAGGGGGACTAGCGAGCACAGATACGCAGTATTTT.

This clonotype was observed a few times. V is TRBV4-3 and J is TRBJ2-4; the D is unclear. V was clipped by 0 bases and J by 0 bases, with 9 bases between them. CDR1 and CDR2 (germline): LGHNA, YSLEER. This CDR3 spans 16 amino acids. Here the CDR3 DNA reads TGCGCCAGCAGCCAAGAGACGAGTTTAGCCAAAAACATTCAGTACTTC. Translated: CASSQETSLAKNIQYF.

The V and J genes are TRBV18 and TRBJ2-3; the match to TRBD2 covers 10 bases. CDR1 is KGHSH and CDR2 is LQKENI in the germline V gene. The CDR3 runs to 13 residues. The ends lost 3 bases at V and 15 bases at J; junction bases unmatched: 9. The DNA of the CDR3 is TGTGCCAGCTCACCCCCAACTAGCGGGGACAAATATTTT. Amino acid sequence: CASSPPTSGDKYF.